This entry concerns a single T cell receptor beta chain. Germline V lookup: CDR1 SEHNR, CDR2 FQNEAQ (reference sequence). The V segment lost 5 bases and the J segment 1 base; nucleotides outside the gene matches: 12. The CDR3 length is 18 residues. The data originate from a study of blood T cell repertoires in COVID-19. Turning to the study itself: The United States, Italy and Spain provided the acute and convalescent COVID-19 samples.

Participants, about 18 to 90 years old, spanned some 23 US areas. Clinical histories supplied by participants themselves formed the basis of cohort assignment. Authors' data handling: Reference gene primer amplification in the assay estimated nucleated cell counts. Method: immunoSEQ multiplex PCR; TCRdb's copy keeps in-frame clones and lacks some. Clonal size and the V and J genes are those of that table, whereas D and trimming came from the DNA. The sample includes about 150,000 clones, 84% seen only once; the top ten take approximately 3%. This TCR was sampled from a woman in her 50s with acute COVID-19. The chain couples TRBV7-9 to TRBJ1-1; 11 bases match TRBD1. Sequenced sample: PBMCs or T cells enriched from blood (not recorded which). CDR3: CASSRSGQGALANTEAFF. In DNA form, the CDR3 reads TGTGCCAGCAGCCGTTCCGGACAGGGGGCGCTTGCGAACACTGAAGCTTTCTTT. Complete variable domain (other parts from reference TRBV7-9 and TRBJ1-1): DTGVSQNPRHKITKRGQNVTFRCDPISEHNRLYWYRQTLGQGPEFLTYFQNEAQLEKSRLLSDRFSAERPKGSFSTLEIQRTEQGDSAMYLCASSRSGQGALANTEAFFGQGTRLTVV.